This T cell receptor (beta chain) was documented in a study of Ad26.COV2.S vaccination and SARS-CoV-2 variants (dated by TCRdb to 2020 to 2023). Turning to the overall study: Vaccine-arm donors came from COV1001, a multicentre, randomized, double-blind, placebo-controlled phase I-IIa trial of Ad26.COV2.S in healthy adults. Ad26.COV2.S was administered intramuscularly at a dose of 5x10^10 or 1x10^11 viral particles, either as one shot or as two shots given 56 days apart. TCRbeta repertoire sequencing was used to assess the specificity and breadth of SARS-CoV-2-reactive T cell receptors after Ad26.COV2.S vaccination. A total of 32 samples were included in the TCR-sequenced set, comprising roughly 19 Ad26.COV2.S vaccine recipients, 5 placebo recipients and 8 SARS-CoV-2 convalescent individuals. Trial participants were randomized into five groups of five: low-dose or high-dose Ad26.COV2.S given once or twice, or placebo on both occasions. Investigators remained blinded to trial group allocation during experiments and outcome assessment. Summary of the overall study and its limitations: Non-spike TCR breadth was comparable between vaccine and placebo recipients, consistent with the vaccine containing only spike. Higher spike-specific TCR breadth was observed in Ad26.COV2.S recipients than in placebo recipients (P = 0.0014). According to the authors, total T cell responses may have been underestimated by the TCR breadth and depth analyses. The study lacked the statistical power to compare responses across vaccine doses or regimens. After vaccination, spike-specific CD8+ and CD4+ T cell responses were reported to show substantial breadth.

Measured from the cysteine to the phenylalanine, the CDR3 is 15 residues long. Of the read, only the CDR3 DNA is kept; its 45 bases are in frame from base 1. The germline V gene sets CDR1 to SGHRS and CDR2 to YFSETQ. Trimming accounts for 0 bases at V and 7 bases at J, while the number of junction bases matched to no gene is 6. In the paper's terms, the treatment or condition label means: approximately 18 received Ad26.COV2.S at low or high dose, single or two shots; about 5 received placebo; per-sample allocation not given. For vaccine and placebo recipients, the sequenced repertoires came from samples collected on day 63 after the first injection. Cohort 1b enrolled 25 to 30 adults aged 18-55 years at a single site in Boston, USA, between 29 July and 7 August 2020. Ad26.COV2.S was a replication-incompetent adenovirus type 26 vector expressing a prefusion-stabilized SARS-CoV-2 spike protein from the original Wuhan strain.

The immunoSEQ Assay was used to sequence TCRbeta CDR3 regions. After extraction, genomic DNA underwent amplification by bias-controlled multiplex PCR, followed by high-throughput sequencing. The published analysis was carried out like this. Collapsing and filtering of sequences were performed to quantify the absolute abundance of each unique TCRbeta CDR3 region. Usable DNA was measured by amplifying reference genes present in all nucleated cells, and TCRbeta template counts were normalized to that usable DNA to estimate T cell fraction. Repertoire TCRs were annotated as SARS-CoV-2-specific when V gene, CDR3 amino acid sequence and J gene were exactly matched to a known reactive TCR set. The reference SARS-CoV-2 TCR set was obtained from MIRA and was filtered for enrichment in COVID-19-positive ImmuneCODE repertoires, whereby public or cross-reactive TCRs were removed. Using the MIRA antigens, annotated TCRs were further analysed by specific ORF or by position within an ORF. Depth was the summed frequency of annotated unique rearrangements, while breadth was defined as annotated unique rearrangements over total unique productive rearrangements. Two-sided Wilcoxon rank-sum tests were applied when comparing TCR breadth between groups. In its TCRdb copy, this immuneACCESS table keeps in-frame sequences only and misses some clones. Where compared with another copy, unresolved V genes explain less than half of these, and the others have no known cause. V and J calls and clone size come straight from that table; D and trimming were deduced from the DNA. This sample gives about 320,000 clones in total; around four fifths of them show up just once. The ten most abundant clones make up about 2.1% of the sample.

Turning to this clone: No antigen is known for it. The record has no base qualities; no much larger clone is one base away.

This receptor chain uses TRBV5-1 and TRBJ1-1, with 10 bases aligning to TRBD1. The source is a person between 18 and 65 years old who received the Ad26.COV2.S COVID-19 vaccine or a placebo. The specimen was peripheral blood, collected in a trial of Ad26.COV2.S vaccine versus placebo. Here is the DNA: TGCGCCAGCAGCTTGGAACAGGGACAGGGGATTGAAGCTTTCTTT. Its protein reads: CASSLEQGQGIEAFF.